The 3 T cell receptor beta chains below all came from one sample that was sequenced in a study of T cell responses to AZD1222 COVID-19 vaccine. Clones were read by immunoSEQ multiplex PCR, and TCRdb kept only the in-frame ones, dropping some. The profile shows fewer than 110,000 clones, about 89% of them singletons. Sequencing was performed on peripheral blood, taken 28 days after the second AZD1222 dose. These receptors were obtained from an adult who received the AZD1222 COVID-19 vaccine.

The chain recombines TRBV28 with TRBJ2-3, with D uncertain. V lost 2 bases to trimming and J lost 0 bases, with 9 bases between them. The germline gives CDR1 MDHEN, CDR2 SYDVKM. The CDR3 is made up of 15 amino acids. The CDR3 reads CASSLSITSTDTQYF. As DNA, the CDR3 is TGTGCCAGCAGTTTAAGTATAACTAGCACAGATACGCAGTATTTT.

The chain uses TRBV29-1 and TRBJ2-5; no clear D. This CDR3 spans 12 amino acids. The germline V gene encodes CDR1 SQVTM and CDR2 ANQGSEA. With 4 bases removed from V and 2 bases from J, the gap between germline ends came to 8 bases. The CDR3 protein is CSVAPGQETQYF. The CDR3 DNA sequence: TGCAGCGTTGCCCCAGGTCAAGAGACCCAGTACTTC.

The J gene is TRBJ1-5, the V gene TRBV5-1; no clear D gene. CDR3 size: 13 residues. V shed 4 bases and J shed 0 bases, with 5 bases lying between them. Germline assignment: CDR1 SGHRS and CDR2 YFSETQ. The CDR3 bases are TGCGCCAGCAGCCGGGATAGCAATCAGCCCCAGCATTTT. As protein: CASSRDSNQPQHF.